This is a list of T cell receptor beta chains from one sample in a study of blood T cell repertoires in COVID-19. Assay: immunoSEQ multiplex PCR; the TCRdb copy retains only in-frame clones and omits some. Of under 400,000 clones detected, roughly 86% appear once; the ten largest clones hold around 1.9%. The sequenced sample consisted of PBMCs or T cells enriched from blood (not recorded which). The receptors shown here come from a man between 40 and 49 years old in a cohort exposed to, infected with or recovered from COVID-19 (not recorded which). Both conserved end residues are part of each CDR3. A D gene is named only where the DNA matches it firmly. Not all rows give a size; the values are once, few, many and, for expanded clones, a class.

V: TRBV9
D: -
J: TRBJ1-1
size: -
CDR3: CASSTQDSSEAFF
DNA: TGTGCCAGCAGCACCCAGGACAGTTCTGAAGCTTTCTTT

V: TRBV6-4
D: -
J: TRBJ1-1
size: -
CDR3: CASSRVTNTEAFF
DNA: TGTGCCAGCAGTCGGGTGACGAACACTGAAGCTTTCTTT

V: TRBV7-8
D: -
J: TRBJ2-1
size: -
CDR3: CASSLAPLARRYNEQFF
DNA: TGTGCCAGCAGCTTAGCCCCCCTAGCGCGGCGGTACAATGAGCAGTTCTTC

V: TRBV11-2
D: TRBD1
J: TRBJ2-7
size: few
CDR3: CASRGQGSYEQYF
DNA: TGTGCCAGCAGGGGACAGGGGTCCTACGAGCAGTACTTC

V: TRBV28
D: TRBD1
J: TRBJ2-3
size: -
CDR3: CASSLDRGGTDTQYF
DNA: TGTGCCAGCAGTTTGGACAGGGGGGGAACAGATACGCAGTATTTT

V: TRBV30
D: -
J: TRBJ2-2
size: -
CDR3: CAWSGGAGATGELFF
DNA: TGTGCCTGGAGTGGGGGGGCGGGAGCCACCGGGGAGCTGTTTTTT

V: TRBV3-1/TRBV3-2
D: -
J: TRBJ1-1
size: -
CDR3: CASSETALEAFF
DNA: TGTGCCAGCAGCGAGACAGCCCTTGAAGCTTTCTTT

V: TRBV24-1
D: TRBD1
J: TRBJ1-5
size: -
CDR3: CATSDTGQGNQPQHF
DNA: TGTGCCACCAGTGATACGGGACAGGGAAATCAGCCCCAGCATTTT

V: TRBV24-1
D: TRBD2
J: TRBJ2-1
size: -
CDR3: CATGTSGIYEQFF
DNA: TGTGCCACCGGGACTAGCGGGATATATGAGCAGTTCTTC

V: TRBV5-1
D: TRBD2
J: TRBJ2-7
size: once
CDR3: CASSLELSGSSGEQYF
DNA: TGCGCCAGCAGCTTGGAGTTAAGCGGGAGCAGCGGCGAGCAGTACTTC